The present T cell receptor (beta chain) was sequenced within a study of cytomegalovirus exposure and HLA in healthy donors. The study, taken as a whole, reports: Later analysis identified about 17,000 TCR beta sequences associated with HLA alleles, using a false discovery rate threshold of 0.05.

Germline CDR1 SGHAT, CDR2 FQDESV (reference sequence). The CDR3 is 13 residues long. V lost 3 bases, J lost 4 bases, and 7 bases lay in between. About this clone itself: Its antigen is still unknown.

Amplification used 60 Vbeta primers and 13 Jbeta primers. Assay used: immunoSEQ multiplex PCR; TCRdb lists only in-frame clones, some missing. The table lists over 90,000 clones, roughly 79% of them singletons. The chain is built from TRBV11-1 and TRBJ1-5, with D possibly being TRBD1 (5 bases). The receptor was derived from a woman aged 70-85 years in good health and CMV-seropositive. What was sequenced was PBMCs. DNA for the CDR3: TGTGCCAGCAGCTTGGGGCAGAATCAGCCCCAGCATTTT. This translates into CASSLGQNQPQHF.